These 24 T cell receptor beta chains came from one sample sequenced in a study of cytomegalovirus exposure and HLA in healthy donors (dated by TCRdb to about 2017). Library method: the immunoSEQ multiplex PCR assay. The multiplex PCR relied on a mix of 60 forward primers for TCR Vbeta segments and 13 reverse primers for TCR Jbeta segments. What TCRdb holds here is the immuneACCESS table cut down to in-frame rearrangements. Part of the clones is not present; checked against another copy, under half of the missing clones reflect an unresolved V gene, and the others are unexplained. The sample includes 150,000 to 200,000 clones, with almost 85% observed a single time. The ten largest clones add up to 0.95% to 1.3% of the sample. The sample taken for sequencing was PBMCs. The receptors were gathered from a man aged 25 to 40 in good health and CMV-seronegative.

The table lists this clone with a few counts. V and J are TRBV5-8 and TRBJ1-1, with D perhaps TRBD1 (5 bases). CDR3 length: 13 amino acids. V lost 5 bases to trimming and J lost 10 bases, with 18 bases between them. The germline V gene has CDR1 SGHTS and CDR2 YDEGEE. CDR3: CASSGDYSRGAFF. The CDR3 DNA reads TGTGCCAGCAGTGGGGACTATTCTCGAGGAGCTTTCTTT.

The chain employs TRBV10-1 and TRBJ2-2; D might be TRBD2 (5 bases). This CDR3 comprises 16 residues. Per germline, CDR1 WNHNN and CDR2 SYGVQD (reference sequence). V lost 2 bases, J lost 1 base, and 11 bases lay in between. The CDR3 nucleotides read TGCGCCAGCAGTGAGACGGAGCGGCTGAACACCGGGGAGCTGTTTTTT. Its translation is CASSETERLNTGELFF.

The CDR3 loop reads CASSTTSGAYNEQFF. Written as DNA, the CDR3 is TGCGCCAGCAGCACGACTAGCGGGGCCTACAATGAGCAGTTCTTC. The rearrangement joins TRBV5-1 to TRBJ2-1; 11 bases are shared with TRBD2. The CDR3 is 15 residues long. In germline, CDR1 is SGHRS, CDR2 YFSETQ. V gave up 4 bases and J gave up 2 bases; unmatched junction bases: 2.

The gene calls are TRBV7-6 and TRBJ2-7; TRBD1 is a possible D gene (6 bases). V dropped 1 base and J dropped 2 bases, with 12 bases sitting between them. The CDR3 extends over 15 amino acids. Germline CDR1 SGHVS, CDR2 FNYEAQ. The CDR3 spells CASSLGFRDTYEQYF. In DNA form, the CDR3 reads TGTGCCAGCAGCTTAGGGTTCCGGGACACCTACGAGCAGTACTTC.

This rearrangement joins TRBV25-1 to TRBJ1-5; 9 bases are a match to TRBD1. V was pared by 3 bases and J by 7 bases, with 7 bases of the junction left unmatched. CDR1 is MGHDK and CDR2 is SYGVNS in the germline V gene. This CDR3 region has 15 residues. The CDR3 loop is CASSDGTGNDQPQHF. DNA of the CDR3: TGTGCCAGCAGTGATGGGACAGGGAATGACCAGCCCCAGCATTTT.

The chain combines TRBV4-1 with TRBJ1-2; 8 bases are a match to TRBD1. V shed 7 bases, J shed 2 bases, and the junction held 9 bases outside the gene matches. Germline assignment: CDR1 MGHRA and CDR2 YSYEKL. This CDR3 region has 15 residues. CDR3 sequence (DNA): TGCGCCAGCACCAAAGGACAGGGATTGAACTATGGCTACACCTTC. This gives the protein CASTKGQGLNYGYTF.

This chain links TRBV21-1 with TRBJ2-1; the table's D call TRBD1 went unverified against the DNA. TRBV21-1 is a known pseudogene. The CDR3 spans 19 residues. The CDR3 loop is CASSLGGEGPFGSYNEQFF. CDR3 nucleotides: TGTGCCAGCAGTCTAGGGGGCGAGGGGCCCTTCGGCAGCTACAATGAGCAGTTCTTC.

This clone was recorded only once. The CDR3 DNA follows: TGTGCCAGCAGTGACCGGTCAGGGCGAGGCGAGCAGTACTTC. Translation gives CASSDRSGRGEQYF. The rearrangement links TRBV6-1 to TRBJ2-7; the D gene is possibly TRBD1 (5 bases). The germline V and J ends were trimmed by 3 bases and 6 bases, with 15 bases remaining between them. The length of the CDR3 is 14 residues. The germline V gene encodes CDR1 MNHNS and CDR2 SASEGT.

The V call is TRBV7-9, the J call TRBJ2-3, with 8 bases aligning to TRBD1. Trimming took 8 bases from V and 2 from J; bases not matched to a gene: 6. CDR1 and CDR2 (germline): SEHNR, FQNEAQ (reference sequence). This CDR3 has 14 amino acids. CDR3 in amino acids: CASFGQGATDTQYF. The CDR3 DNA reads TGTGCCAGCTTCGGGCAGGGGGCCACAGATACGCAGTATTTT.

The chain recombines TRBV7-2 with TRBJ1-1, with a weak D call TRBD1 (5 bases). V lost 1 base and J 2 bases, leaving 8 bases between the germline ends. The CDR3 is 14 amino acids. Germline lookup yields CDR1 SGHTA and CDR2 FQGNSA. This chain's CDR3 is CASSLGQGNTEAFF. Here the CDR3 DNA reads TGTGCCAGCAGCTTAGGGCAGGGTAACACTGAAGCTTTCTTT.

The chain uses TRBV9 and TRBJ2-1, with 8 bases matching TRBD2. The CDR3 is 14 amino acids. Germline V gives CDR1 SGDLS, CDR2 YYNGEE. Trimming took 4 bases from V and 7 from J; bases not matched to a gene: 7. The CDR3 sequence is CASSPSGPPNEQFF. CDR3 coding DNA: TGTGCCAGCAGCCCTAGCGGGCCTCCGAATGAGCAGTTCTTC.

CDR3: CASSPRATGTLFEKLFF. CDR3 nucleotides: TGTGCCAGCAGTCCCCGGGCGACCGGGACACTTTTTGAAAAACTGTTTTTT. J is TRBJ1-4 and V is TRBV27; a possible D gene is TRBD1 (6 bases). V was trimmed by 5 bases and J by 7 bases, leaving 23 bases between them. The germline V gene has CDR1 MNHEY and CDR2 SMNVEV (reference sequence). The CDR3 is 17 amino acids.

The genes are TRBV30 and TRBJ1-1, with D possibly TRBD1 on 5 matching bases. This CDR3 region has 15 residues. Germline CDR1 and CDR2: GTSNPN and SVGIG (reference sequence). The V end lost 6 bases, the J end lost 1 base, and 18 bases lay between the germline ends. The CDR3 DNA sequence: TGTGCCTGCGGAAGGAAGACAGCCCCGAACACTGAAGCTTTCTTT. Its translation is CACGRKTAPNTEAFF. The full variable domain, completed using reference TRBV30 and TRBJ1-1, is SQTIHQWPATLVQPVGSPLSLECTVEGTSNPNLYWYRQAAGRGLQLLFYSVGIGQISSEVPQNLSASRPQDRQFILSSKKLLLSDSGFYLCACGRKTAPNTEAFFGQGTRLTVV.

This clone is medium-sized by share. The chain combines TRBV2 with TRBJ2-1; 8 bases are shared with TRBD2. The germline CDR1 and CDR2 sequences are SNHLY and FYNNEI. The CDR3 length is 14 residues. V dropped 6 bases and J dropped 6; count of bases not matched to a gene: 7. The CDR3 coding sequence is TGTGCCAGCAGCGGGACTAGAGTTGGCAATGAGCAGTTCTTC. As protein: CASSGTRVGNEQFF.

The J gene is TRBJ2-5, the V gene TRBV7-9; tentatively, D is TRBD1 (6 bases). V lost 4 bases to trimming and J lost 2 bases, with 11 bases between them. This CDR3 is built from 14 residues. Germline values: CDR1 SEHNR, CDR2 FQNEAQ (reference sequence). CDR3 amino acids: CASSSSRGQETQYF. In nucleotides, the CDR3 is TGTGCCAGCAGCTCAAGCAGGGGACAAGAGACCCAGTACTTC.

The chain couples TRBV6-5 to TRBJ1-2, with a weak D call TRBD1 (6 bases). Germline CDR1 MNHEY, CDR2 SVGAGI. This CDR3 contains 15 residues. Trimming cost V 3 bases and J 5 bases, with 16 bases left between them. As DNA, the CDR3 is TGTGCCAGCAGTTATGCGCAGGGGAGGGTATATGGCTACACCTTC. It codes for CASSYAQGRVYGYTF.

In regard to this clone: The missing conserved phenylalanine or tryptophan at the end of this CDR3 makes a read error likely. The rearrangement uses TRBV5-1 and TRBJ1-1; 9 bases map to TRBD1. The V and J ends lost 4 bases and 1 base, in that order; junction bases with no gene match: 2. In germline, CDR1 is SGHRS, CDR2 YFSETQ. The CDR3 runs to 14 residues. CDR3 nucleotides: TGCGCCAGCAGCCCGGGACAGGGGAACACTGAAGCTTTCCTT. It yields the protein CASSPGQGNTEAFL.

The chain carries TRBV18 and TRBJ2-7, with 7 bases matching TRBD1. J lost 6 bases, V lost 3 bases, and 2 bases had no gene match. CDR3 length equals 12 residues. The germline gives CDR1 KGHSH, CDR2 LQKENI. CDR3 DNA sequence: TGTGCCAGCTCACCCGGGACAGTCGAGCAGTACTTC. Amino acid sequence: CASSPGTVEQYF.

This chain joins TRBV28 and TRBJ2-7; TRBD1 matches 9 bases. The CDR3 spans 18 residues. Germline V CDR1 and CDR2: MDHEN, SYDVKM. J was trimmed by 2 bases and V by 5 bases; bases with no gene match: 16. CDR3 DNA sequence: TGTGCCAGCAGTCGCCCGGGACAGGGATTGAAGACTGCCTACGAGCAGTACTTC. Residues: CASSRPGQGLKTAYEQYF.

The genes are TRBV10-2 and TRBJ2-2; 10 positions agree with TRBD2. J gave up 0 bases and V 7 bases, and 8 bases lay outside the gene matches. The CDR3 runs to 17 residues. CDR1 is WSHSY, CDR2 SAAADI, per germline. The chain's CDR3 is CASKRTGLAANTGELFF. CDR3 nucleotide sequence: TGCGCCAGCAAAAGGACCGGACTAGCGGCGAACACCGGGGAGCTGTTTTTT.

This chain uses TRBV2 with TRBJ2-5, with 8 bases matching TRBD1. The CDR3 totals 15 residues. V shed 6 bases, J shed 4 bases, and the junction held 10 bases outside the gene matches. The V gene's germline CDR1 is SNHLY and CDR2 FYNNEI. The CDR3: CASRIGQGTRETQYF. Written as DNA, the CDR3 is TGTGCCAGCAGGATAGGACAGGGAACCCGAGAGACCCAGTACTTC.

About this clone: Mismatch with germline at one junction end may stem from a read error. This sequence joins TRBV11-3 and TRBJ2-1; maybe TRBD2 (6 bases). Germline V gene lookup returns CDR1 SGHNT and CDR2 YENEEA. The CDR3 contains 14 residues. CDR3 nucleotides: TGTGCCAGCAGCTTAGGGGACTCCCACAATGAGCAGTTCTTC. Protein: CASSLGDSHNEQFF.

The genes are TRBV5-1 and TRBJ1-6; 8 bases are a match to TRBD1. The V segment lost 3 bases and the J segment 10 bases; nucleotides outside the gene matches: 3. The CDR3 length is 13 residues. Germline-derived CDR1 and CDR2 are SGHRS and YFSETQ. The CDR3 region is CASSYGQGSPLHF. Written as DNA, the CDR3 is TGCGCCAGCAGCTATGGACAGGGATCACCCCTCCACTTT.

The chain uses TRBV9 and TRBJ1-6, with TRBD1 matching 7 bases. CDR1 SGDLS and CDR2 YYNGEE come from the germline V gene. This CDR3 has 12 residues. J lost 16 bases, V lost 0 bases, and 4 bases had no gene match. DNA of the CDR3: TGTGCCAGCAGCGTAGGTCCAGGGGGACTCCACTTT. Translated: CASSVGPGGLHF.